This TCR beta chain originates from a study of naive CD8 T cells in extremely preterm neonates. Study details: The methods list adults as 20-50 years; the abstract says 25-50.

Healthy nonsmoking adults and healthy children aged about 16-56 months donated peripheral blood. The sample holds sorted live naive CD8+ CD45RA+CCR7+ T cells. Using immunoSEQ multiplex PCR, the repertoire was profiled, and TCRdb retains in-frame clones only, with some absent. Of roughly 6,800 clones in the sample, more than 95% were seen once. The CDR3 has 18 residues. V shed 0 bases, J shed 7 bases, and the junction held 14 bases outside the gene matches. Germline V gives CDR1 MGHRA, CDR2 YSYEKL. This chain joins TRBV4-1 and TRBJ1-1; 10 bases match TRBD1. Material: naive CD8+ T cells from blood. This sequence originates from a human donor in good health. The CDR3 nucleotides read TGCGCCAGCAGCCAAGAGTTTGGGTTTGACAGGGGGCGCCATGAAGCTTTCTTT. Encoded protein: CASSQEFGFDRGRHEAFF.